This T cell receptor beta chain was identified in a study of blood T cell repertoires in COVID-19. Study-wide background: The United States, Italy and Spain supplied acute and convalescent COVID-19 samples. The analysed material was cDNA or gDNA that came from T cells, B-cell-depleted T cells, or PBMCs.

As handled by the study authors: Estimation of nucleated cell counts relied on the amplification of reference gene primers. Libraries were prepared by immunoSEQ multiplex PCR; TCRdb keeps only in-frame clonotypes and omits some of them. That table supplies the V and J calls and clone size; D and trimming were determined from the DNA. The sample holds hundreds of thousands of clones, approximately 90% seen once. The CDR3 length is 15 residues. Trimming stripped 0 bases from V and 4 bases from J, with 12 bases between. Germline-derived CDR1 and CDR2 are SGHDN and FVKESK. This sequence joins TRBV14 and TRBJ1-2, with unresolved D. The receptor's source is a woman younger than 45 with active or convalescent COVID-19. The sequencing sample was made of peripheral blood. This chain's CDR3 is CASSQDPRAFYGYTF. CDR3 coding DNA: TGTGCCAGCAGCCAAGACCCGAGGGCGTTCTATGGCTACACCTTC.